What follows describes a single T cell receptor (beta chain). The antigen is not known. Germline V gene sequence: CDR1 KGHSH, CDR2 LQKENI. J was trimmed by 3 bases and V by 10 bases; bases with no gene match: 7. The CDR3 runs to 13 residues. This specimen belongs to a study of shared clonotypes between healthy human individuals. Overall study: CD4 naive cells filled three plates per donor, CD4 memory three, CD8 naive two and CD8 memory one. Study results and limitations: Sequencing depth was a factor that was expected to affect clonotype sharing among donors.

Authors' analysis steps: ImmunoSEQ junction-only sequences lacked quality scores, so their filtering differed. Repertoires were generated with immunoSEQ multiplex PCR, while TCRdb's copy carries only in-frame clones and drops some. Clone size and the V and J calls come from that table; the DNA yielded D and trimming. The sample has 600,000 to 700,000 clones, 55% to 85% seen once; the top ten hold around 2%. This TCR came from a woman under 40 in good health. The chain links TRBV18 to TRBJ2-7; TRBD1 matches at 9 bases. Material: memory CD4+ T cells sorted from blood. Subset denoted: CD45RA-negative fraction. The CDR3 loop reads CATSRTGDYEQYF. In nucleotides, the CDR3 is TGTGCCACCTCTCGGACAGGGGACTACGAGCAGTACTTC.